The present T cell receptor beta chain was sequenced within a study of PD-L1 blockade in urothelial cancer. Study-wide context: Each participant's history included 0 to 3 prior chemotherapy regimens.

There are 13 residues in the CDR3. The germline gives CDR1 MNHNS, CDR2 SASEGT. The V end was cut by 8 bases, the J end by 3 bases, with 11 bases between. Each PCR had synthetic TCR analog templates added to it as a spike-in. Sequencing was performed with immunoSEQ multiplex PCR; in TCRdb, only in-frame clones are kept and a portion is missing. The sample contains over 75,000 clones, around 85% of which appear only once. The time point denotes: pretreatment peripheral blood. This TCR derives from a man aged 60 to 75 with urothelial cancer. The chain couples TRBV6-1 to TRBJ1-5; D is unresolved. Sample: PBMCs, taken around atezolizumab (anti-PD-L1) treatment. The CDR3 DNA reads TGTGCCAGCGGTGGGCAGTCCAATCAGCCCCAGCATTTT. It specifies CASGGQSNQPQHF.